The rows below give T cell receptor beta chains drawn from one sample of a study of blood T cell repertoires in COVID-19. Data came from immunoSEQ multiplex PCR; TCRdb stores just in-frame clones and leaves some out. The sample has roughly 180,000 clones, roughly 80% seen once. The sample comprised PBMCs or T cells enriched from blood (not recorded which). These receptors originate from a man aged 40-49 years who had recovered from COVID-19. CDR3s include the opening cysteine and the closing phenylalanine or tryptophan.

TRBV4-1,TRBJ2-1,CASSQFPTSPDEQFF
TRBV14,TRBJ2-7,CASSQDMGTGIEQYF
TRBV15,TRBJ1-6,CATSGEQAFTLHF
TRBV11-2,TRBJ1-2,CASSLDLFTGEGYTF
TRBV12-3/TRBV12-4,TRBJ1-1,CASSFSYTEAFF
TRBV6-5,TRBJ1-2,CASRPQDRVGYYTF
TRBV29-1,TRBJ1-1,CSVAGESAFF
TRBV19,TRBJ2-1,CASSMILAGGPRNEQFF
TRBV11-1,TRBJ1-1,CASSSRAGQGTTEAFF
TRBV18,TRBJ1-4,CASSRGTGEKLFF
TRBV6-2/TRBV6-3,TRBJ1-2,CASSPSDYGYTF
TRBV6-2/TRBV6-3,TRBJ1-2,CASSQRQGGWTF
TRBV6-6,TRBJ1-1,CASSEGSEAFF
TRBV6-1,TRBJ1-1,CASSEMGQGAFF
TRBV7-2,TRBJ1-5,CASSLVAGNANQPQHF
TRBV6-2/TRBV6-3,TRBJ1-1,CASSYMGLWAEAFF
TRBV7-3,TRBJ1-2,CASRLLQGDYGYTF
TRBV4-2,TRBJ2-3,CASSQAGGDADTQYF
TRBV19,TRBJ2-1,CASTRTSGIYNEQFF
TRBV9,TRBJ1-2,CASSATGLYYGYTF